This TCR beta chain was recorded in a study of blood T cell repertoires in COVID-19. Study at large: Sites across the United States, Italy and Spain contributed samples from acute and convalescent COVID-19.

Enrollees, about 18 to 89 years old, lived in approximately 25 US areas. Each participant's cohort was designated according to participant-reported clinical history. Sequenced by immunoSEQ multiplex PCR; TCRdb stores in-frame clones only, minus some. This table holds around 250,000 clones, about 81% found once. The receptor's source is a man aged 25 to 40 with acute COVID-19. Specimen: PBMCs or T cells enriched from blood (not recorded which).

The chain's CDR3 is CASSYPGQGELFF. The CDR3 DNA follows: TGTGCCAGCAGCTACCCGGGACAGGGGGAGCTGTTTTTT. The rearrangement uses TRBV7-2 and TRBJ2-2; 7 positions match TRBD1. The germline V gene has CDR1 SGHTA and CDR2 FQGNSA. CDR3 length: 13 residues. The V segment lost 4 bases and the J segment 8 bases; nucleotides outside the gene matches: 4.